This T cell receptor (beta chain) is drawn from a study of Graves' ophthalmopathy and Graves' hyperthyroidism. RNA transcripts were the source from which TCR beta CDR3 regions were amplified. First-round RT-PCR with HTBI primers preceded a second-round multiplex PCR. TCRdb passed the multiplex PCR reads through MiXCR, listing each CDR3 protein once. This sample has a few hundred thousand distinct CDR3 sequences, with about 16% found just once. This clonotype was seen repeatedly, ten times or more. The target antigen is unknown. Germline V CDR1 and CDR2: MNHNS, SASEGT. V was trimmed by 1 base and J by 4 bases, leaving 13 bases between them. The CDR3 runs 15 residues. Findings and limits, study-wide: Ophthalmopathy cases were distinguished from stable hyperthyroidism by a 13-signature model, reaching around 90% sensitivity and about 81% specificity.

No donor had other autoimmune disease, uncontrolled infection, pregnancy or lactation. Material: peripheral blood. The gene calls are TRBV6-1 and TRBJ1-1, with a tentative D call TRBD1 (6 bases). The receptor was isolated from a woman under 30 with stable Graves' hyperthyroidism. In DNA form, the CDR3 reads TGTGCCAGCAGTGAAGAGGGGGGGCCCGGCACTGAAGCTTTCTTT. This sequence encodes CASSEEGGPGTEAFF.